This T cell receptor beta chain stems from a study of blood T cell repertoires in COVID-19. Study-level information: Samples representing acute and convalescent COVID-19 were sourced from the United States, Italy and Spain. The cDNA or gDNA used as material had been derived from T cells, B-cell-depleted T cells, or PBMCs.

The CDR3 has 13 residues. V shed 6 bases, J shed 4 bases, and the junction held 3 bases outside the gene matches. Germline CDR1 KGHSH, CDR2 LQKENI. This clone was seen a single time. Study processing details: Researchers report that nucleated cell counts were estimated from reference gene primer amplification. Data came from immunoSEQ multiplex PCR; TCRdb stores just in-frame clones and leaves some out. From that table come the V and J calls and clone size; the DNA was used to work out D and trimming. In the table there are about 92,000 clones, 60% to 85% of which are singletons. This TCR derives from a man between 45 and 60 years old who had recovered from COVID-19. What was sequenced was peripheral blood. This chain connects TRBV18 to TRBJ1-3; 7 bases line up with TRBD1. CDR3 sequence (DNA): TGTGCCAGCTCTACGGACAGGGGAAACACCATATATTTT. As protein: CASSTDRGNTIYF.